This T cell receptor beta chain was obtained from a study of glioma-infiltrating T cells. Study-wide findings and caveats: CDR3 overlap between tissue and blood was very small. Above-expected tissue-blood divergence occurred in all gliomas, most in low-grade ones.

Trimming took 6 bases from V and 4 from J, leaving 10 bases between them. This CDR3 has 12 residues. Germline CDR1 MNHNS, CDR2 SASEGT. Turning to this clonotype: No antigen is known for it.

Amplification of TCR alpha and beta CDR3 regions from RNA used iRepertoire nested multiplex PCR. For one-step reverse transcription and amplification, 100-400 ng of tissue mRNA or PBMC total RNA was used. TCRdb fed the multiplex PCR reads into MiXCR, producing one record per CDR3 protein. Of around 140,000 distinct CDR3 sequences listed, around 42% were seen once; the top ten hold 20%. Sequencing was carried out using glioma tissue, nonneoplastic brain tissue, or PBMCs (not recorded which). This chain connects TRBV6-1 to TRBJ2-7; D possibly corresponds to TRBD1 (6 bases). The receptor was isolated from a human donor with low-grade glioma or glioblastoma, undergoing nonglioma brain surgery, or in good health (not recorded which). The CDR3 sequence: CASSSDRYEQYF. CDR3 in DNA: TGTGCCAGCAGCTCCGACAGGTACGAGCAGTACTTC.